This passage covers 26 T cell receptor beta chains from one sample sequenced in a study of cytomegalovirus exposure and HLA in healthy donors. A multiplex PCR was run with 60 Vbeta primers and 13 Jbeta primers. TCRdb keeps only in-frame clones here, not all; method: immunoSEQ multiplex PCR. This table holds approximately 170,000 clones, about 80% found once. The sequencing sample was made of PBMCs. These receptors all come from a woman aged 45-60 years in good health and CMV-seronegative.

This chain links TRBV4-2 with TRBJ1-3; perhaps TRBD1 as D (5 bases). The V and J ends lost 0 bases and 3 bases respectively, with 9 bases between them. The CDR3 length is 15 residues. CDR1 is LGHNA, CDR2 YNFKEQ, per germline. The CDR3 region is CASSQDPQGGNTIYF. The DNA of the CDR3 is TGTGCCAGCAGCCAAGATCCCCAGGGTGGAAACACCATATATTTT.

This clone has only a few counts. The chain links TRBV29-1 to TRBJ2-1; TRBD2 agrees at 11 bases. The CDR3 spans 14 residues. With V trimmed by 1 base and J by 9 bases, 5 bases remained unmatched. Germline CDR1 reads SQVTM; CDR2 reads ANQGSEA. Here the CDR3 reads CSVEGSGRAVEQFF. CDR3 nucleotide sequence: TGCAGCGTTGAAGGTAGCGGGAGGGCCGTTGAGCAGTTCTTC.

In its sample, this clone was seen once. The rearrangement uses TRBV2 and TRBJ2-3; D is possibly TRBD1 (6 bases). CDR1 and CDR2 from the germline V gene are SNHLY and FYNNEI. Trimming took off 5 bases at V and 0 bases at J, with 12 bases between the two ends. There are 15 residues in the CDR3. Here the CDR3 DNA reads TGTGCCAGCAGTCAACAGGGCACTAGCACAGATACGCAGTATTTT. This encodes CASSQQGTSTDTQYF.

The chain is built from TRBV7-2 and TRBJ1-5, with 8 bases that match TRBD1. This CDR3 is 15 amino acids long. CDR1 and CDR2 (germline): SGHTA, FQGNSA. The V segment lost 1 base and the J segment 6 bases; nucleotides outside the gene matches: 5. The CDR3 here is CASSLVGQGGQPQHF. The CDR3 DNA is TGTGCCAGCAGCTTAGTCGGACAGGGAGGTCAGCCCCAGCATTTT.

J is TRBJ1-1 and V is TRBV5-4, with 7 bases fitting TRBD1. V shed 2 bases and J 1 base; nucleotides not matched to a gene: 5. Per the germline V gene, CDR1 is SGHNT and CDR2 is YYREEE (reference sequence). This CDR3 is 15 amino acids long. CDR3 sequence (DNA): TGTGCCAGCAGCTTCGGGGGACAGCGGAACACTGAAGCTTTCTTT. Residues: CASSFGGQRNTEAFF.

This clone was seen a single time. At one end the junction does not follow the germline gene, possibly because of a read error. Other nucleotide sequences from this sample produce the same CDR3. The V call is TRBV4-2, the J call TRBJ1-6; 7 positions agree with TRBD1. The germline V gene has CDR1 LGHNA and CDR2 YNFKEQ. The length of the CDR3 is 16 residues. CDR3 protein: CASSHDRGQPNSPLHF. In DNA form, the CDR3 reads TGTGCCAGCAGCCATGATCGGGGACAGCCTAATTCCCCCCTCCACTTT.

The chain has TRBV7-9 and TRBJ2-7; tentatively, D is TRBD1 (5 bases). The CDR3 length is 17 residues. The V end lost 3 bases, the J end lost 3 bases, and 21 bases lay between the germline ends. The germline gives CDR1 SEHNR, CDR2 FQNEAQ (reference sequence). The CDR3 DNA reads TGTGCCAGCAGCTTCAGTACCCGGACATGGGCCTACTACGAGCAGTACTTC. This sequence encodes CASSFSTRTWAYYEQYF.

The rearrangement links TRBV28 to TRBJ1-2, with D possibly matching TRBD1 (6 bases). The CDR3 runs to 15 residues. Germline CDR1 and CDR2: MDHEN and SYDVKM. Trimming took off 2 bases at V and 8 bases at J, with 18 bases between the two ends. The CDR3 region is CASSLDRLRAGGYTF. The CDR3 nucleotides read TGTGCCAGCAGTTTAGACAGGCTAAGGGCTGGGGGCTACACCTTC.

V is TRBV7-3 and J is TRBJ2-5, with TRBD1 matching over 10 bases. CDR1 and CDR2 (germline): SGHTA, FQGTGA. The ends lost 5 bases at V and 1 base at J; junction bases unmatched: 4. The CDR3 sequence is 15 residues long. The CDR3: CASSLGTGVQETQYF. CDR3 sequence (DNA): TGTGCCAGCAGCCTCGGGACAGGGGTCCAAGAGACCCAGTACTTC.

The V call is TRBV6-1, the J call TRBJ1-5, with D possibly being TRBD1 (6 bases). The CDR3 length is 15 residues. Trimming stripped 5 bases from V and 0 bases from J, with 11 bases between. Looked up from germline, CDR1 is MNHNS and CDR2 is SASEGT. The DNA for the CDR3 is TGTGCCAGCAGTTTCCAGGGGTATAGCAATCAGCCCCAGCATTTT. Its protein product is CASSFQGYSNQPQHF.

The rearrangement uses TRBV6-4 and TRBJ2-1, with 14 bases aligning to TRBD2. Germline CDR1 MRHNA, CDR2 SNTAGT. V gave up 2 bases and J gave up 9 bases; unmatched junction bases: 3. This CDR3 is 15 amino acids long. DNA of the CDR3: TGTGCCAGCAGTGACGGACTAGCGGGAGGCACTGAGCAGTTCTTC. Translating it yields CASSDGLAGGTEQFF.

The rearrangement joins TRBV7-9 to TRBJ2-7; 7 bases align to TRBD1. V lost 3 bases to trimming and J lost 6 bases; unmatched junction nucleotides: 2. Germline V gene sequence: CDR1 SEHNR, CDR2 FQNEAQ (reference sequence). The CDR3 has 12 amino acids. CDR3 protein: CASSFTGVEQYF. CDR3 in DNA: TGTGCCAGCAGCTTTACAGGGGTCGAGCAGTACTTC.

The CDR3 sequence is CASSFGWGRSYEQYF. The DNA of the CDR3 is TGTGCCAGCAGCTTTGGGTGGGGCAGATCCTACGAGCAGTACTTC. The rearrangement uses TRBV5-8 and TRBJ2-7; TRBD1 is a possible D gene (5 bases). Germline V gene sequence: CDR1 SGHTS, CDR2 YDEGEE. This CDR3 has 15 residues. Trimming removed 2 bases from V and 1 base from J, with 13 bases in between. Full variable domain (missing parts from reference TRBV5-8 and TRBJ2-7): EAGVTQSPTHLIKTRGQQATLRCSPISGHTSVYWYQQALGLGLQFLLWYDEGEERNRGNFPPRFSGRQFPNYSSELNVNALELEDSALYLCASSFGWGRSYEQYFGPGTRLTVT.

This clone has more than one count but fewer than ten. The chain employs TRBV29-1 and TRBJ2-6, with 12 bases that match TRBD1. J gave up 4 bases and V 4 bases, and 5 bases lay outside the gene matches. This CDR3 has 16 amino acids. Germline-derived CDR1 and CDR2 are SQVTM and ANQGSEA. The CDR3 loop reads CSVGGQGAGGANVLTF. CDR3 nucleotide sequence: TGCAGCGTTGGGGGACAGGGGGCAGGCGGGGCCAACGTCCTGACTTTC. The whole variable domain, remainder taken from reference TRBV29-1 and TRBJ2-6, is SAVISQKPSRDICQRGTSLTIQCQVDSQVTMMFWYRQQPGQSLTLIATANQGSEATYESGFVIDKFPISRPNLTFSTLTVSNMSPEDSSIYLCSVGGQGAGGANVLTFGAGSRLTVL.

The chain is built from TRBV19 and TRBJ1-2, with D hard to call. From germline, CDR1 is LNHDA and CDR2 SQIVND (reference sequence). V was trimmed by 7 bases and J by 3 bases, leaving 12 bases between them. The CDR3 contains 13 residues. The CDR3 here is CASKGWADYGYTF. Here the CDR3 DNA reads TGTGCCAGTAAAGGTTGGGCAGACTATGGCTACACCTTC. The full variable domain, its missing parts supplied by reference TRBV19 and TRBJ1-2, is DGGITQSPKYLFRKEGQNVTLSCEQNLNHDAMYWYRQDPGQGLRLIYYSQIVNDFQKGDIAEGYSVSREKKESFPLTVTSAQKNPTAFYLCASKGWADYGYTFGSGTRLTVV.

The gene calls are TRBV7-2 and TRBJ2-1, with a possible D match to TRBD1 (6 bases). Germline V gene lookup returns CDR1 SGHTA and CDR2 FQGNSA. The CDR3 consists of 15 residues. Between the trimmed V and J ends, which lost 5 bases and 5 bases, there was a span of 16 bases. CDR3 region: CASSPRTVNNNEQFF. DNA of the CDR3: TGTGCCAGCAGCCCTCGGACAGTTAATAACAATGAGCAGTTCTTC.

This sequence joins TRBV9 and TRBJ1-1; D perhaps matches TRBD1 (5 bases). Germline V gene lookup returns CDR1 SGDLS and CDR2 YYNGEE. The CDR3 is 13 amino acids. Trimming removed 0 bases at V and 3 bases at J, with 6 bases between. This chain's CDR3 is CASSVEGDTEAFF. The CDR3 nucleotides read TGTGCCAGCAGCGTAGAAGGGGACACTGAAGCTTTCTTT. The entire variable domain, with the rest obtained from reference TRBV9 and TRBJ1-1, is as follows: DSGVTQTPKHLITATGQRVTLRCSPRSGDLSVYWYQQSLDQGLQFLIQYYNGEERAKGNILERFSAQQFPDLHSELNLSSLELGDSALYFCASSVEGDTEAFFGQGTRLTVV.

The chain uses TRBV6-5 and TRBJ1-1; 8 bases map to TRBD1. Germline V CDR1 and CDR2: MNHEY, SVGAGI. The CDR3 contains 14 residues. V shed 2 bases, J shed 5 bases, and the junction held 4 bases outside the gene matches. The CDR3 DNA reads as TGTGCCAGCAGTTACCAGGGGGCGCCGACTGAAGCTTTCTTT. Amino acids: CASSYQGAPTEAFF.

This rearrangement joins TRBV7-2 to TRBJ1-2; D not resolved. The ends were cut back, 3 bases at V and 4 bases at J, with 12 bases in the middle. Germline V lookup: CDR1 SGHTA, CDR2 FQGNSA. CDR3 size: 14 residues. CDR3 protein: CASSFGGALYGYTF. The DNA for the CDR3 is TGTGCCAGCAGCTTTGGCGGAGCCCTCTATGGCTACACCTTC.

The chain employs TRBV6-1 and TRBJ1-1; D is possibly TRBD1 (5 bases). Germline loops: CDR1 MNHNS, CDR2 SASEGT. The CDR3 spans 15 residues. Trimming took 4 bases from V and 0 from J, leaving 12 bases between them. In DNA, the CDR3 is TGTGCCAGCAGTGGTAGGGGTCTGGTGAACACTGAAGCTTTCTTT. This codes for CASSGRGLVNTEAFF.

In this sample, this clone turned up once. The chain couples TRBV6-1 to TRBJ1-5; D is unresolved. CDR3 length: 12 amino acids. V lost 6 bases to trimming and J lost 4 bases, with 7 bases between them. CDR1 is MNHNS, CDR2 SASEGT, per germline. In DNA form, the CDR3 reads TGTGCCAGCAGAAAACAGAATCAGCCCCAGCATTTT. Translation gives CASRKQNQPQHF.

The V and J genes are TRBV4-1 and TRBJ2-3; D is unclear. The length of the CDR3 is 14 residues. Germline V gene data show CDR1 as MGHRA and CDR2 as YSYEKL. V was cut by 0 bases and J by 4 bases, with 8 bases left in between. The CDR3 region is CASSQEETADTQYF. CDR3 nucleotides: TGCGCCAGCAGCCAAGAGGAGACGGCAGATACGCAGTATTTT.

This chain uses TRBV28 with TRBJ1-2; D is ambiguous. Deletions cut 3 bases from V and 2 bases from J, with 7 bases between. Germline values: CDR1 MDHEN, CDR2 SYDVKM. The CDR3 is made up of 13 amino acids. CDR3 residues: CASSLGRNYGYTF. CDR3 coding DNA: TGTGCCAGCAGTTTGGGCAGGAACTATGGCTACACCTTC.

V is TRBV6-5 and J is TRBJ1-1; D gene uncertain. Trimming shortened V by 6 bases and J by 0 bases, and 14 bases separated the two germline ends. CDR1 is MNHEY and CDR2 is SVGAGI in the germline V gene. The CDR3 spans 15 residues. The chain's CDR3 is CASSRARDMNTEAFF. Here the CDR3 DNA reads TGTGCCAGCAGCCGAGCCCGGGATATGAACACTGAAGCTTTCTTT.

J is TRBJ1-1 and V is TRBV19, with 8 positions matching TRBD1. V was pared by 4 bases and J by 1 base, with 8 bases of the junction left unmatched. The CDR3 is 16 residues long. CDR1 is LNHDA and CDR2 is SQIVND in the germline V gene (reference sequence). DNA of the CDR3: TGTGCCAGTAGTAGTCGCCGGACAGGGCAGAACACTGAAGCTTTCTTT. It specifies CASSSRRTGQNTEAFF.

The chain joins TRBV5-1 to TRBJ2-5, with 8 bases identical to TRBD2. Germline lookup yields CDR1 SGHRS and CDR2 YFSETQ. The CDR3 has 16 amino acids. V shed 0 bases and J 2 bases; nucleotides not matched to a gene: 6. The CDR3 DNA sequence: TGCGCCAGCAGCTTGGTTGGCGGGGGGTCGCAAGAGACCCAGTACTTC. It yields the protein CASSLVGGGSQETQYF.